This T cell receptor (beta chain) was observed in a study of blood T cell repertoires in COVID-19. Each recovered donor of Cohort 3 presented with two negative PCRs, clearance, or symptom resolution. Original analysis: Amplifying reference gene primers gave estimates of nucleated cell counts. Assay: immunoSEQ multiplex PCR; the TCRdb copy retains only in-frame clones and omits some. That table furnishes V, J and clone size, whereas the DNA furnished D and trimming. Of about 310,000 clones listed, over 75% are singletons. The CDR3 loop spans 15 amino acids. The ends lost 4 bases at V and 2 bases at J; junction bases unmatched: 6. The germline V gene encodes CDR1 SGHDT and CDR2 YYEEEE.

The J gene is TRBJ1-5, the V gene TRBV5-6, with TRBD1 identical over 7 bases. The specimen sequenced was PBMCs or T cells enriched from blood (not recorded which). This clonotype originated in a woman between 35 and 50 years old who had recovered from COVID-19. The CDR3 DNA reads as TGTGCCAGCAGCCTAGGGGGCGAAGGCAATCAGCCCCAGCATTTT. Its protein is CASSLGGEGNQPQHF.